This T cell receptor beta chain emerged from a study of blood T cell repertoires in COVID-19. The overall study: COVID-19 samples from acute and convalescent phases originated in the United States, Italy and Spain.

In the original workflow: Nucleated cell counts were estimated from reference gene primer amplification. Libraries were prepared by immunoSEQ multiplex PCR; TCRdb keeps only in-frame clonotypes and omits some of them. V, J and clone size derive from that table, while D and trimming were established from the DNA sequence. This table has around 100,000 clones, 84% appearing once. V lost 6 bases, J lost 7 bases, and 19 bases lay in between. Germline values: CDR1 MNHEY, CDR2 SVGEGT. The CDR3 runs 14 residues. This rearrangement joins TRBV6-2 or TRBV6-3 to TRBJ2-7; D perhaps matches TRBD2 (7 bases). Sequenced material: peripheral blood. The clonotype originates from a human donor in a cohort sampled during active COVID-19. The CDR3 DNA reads TGTGCCAGCAGCCCATCTCGGGGGGCTTGGGAGCAGTACTTC. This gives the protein CASSPSRGAWEQYF.